The rows below give T cell receptor beta chains drawn from one sample of a study of identical twins. TCRdb reanalysed the 5' RACE reads using MiXCR and keeps one entry per CDR3 protein. In the table there are 700,000 to 950,000 distinct CDR3 sequences, around 12% of which are singletons. These same data were also listed under a study on yellow fever vaccine responses in identical twins.

The sequenced sample was PBMCs. The source of these receptors is a woman aged 18-29 years in good health. CDR3s include the opening cysteine and the closing phenylalanine or tryptophan. The D gene is left open where the match is weak. Size is omitted from some rows. Given values are once, few, many or a class for expanded clones.

13	NA	few	TRBJ1-1	TRBV29-1	TGCAGCATTAGGGGCCTCATGAACACTGAAGCTTTCTTT	CSIRGLMNTEAFF
13	NA	few	TRBJ2-5	TRBV6-5	TGTGCCAGCAGTTACGAGGCTTGGGAGACCCAGTACTTC	CASSYEAWETQYF
19	TRBD1	few	TRBJ1-3	TRBV18	TGTGCCAGCTCACCACCCGGCGAGCTCGACAGGGGGCCAGGAAACACCATATATTTT	CASSPPGELDRGPGNTIYF
14	NA	NA	TRBJ2-1	TRBV11-2	TGTGCCAGCAGCCGTCCAGGGGAAGCTCCTGAGCAGTTCTTC	CASSRPGEAPEQFF
13	TRBD2	many	TRBJ2-1	TRBV20-1	TGCAGTGCTAGCGGGGGGATAGGAAATGAGCAGTTCTTC	CSASGGIGNEQFF
17	NA	NA	TRBJ2-2	TRBV5-1	TGCGCCAGCAGCTTGATTGGGATACCCCCGGAAACCGGGGAGCTGTTTTTT	CASSLIGIPPETGELFF
16	NA	NA	TRBJ1-1	TRBV12-3/TRBV12-4	TGTGCCAGCAGTTTAGGCGTTGGGCAGGGAGGGACTGAAGCTTTCTTT	CASSLGVGQGGTEAFF
16	TRBD2	NA	TRBJ2-7	TRBV20-1	TGCAGTGCTAGAGGGCTTGGGACTAGCGGGAACCACGAGCAGTACTTC	CSARGLGTSGNHEQYF
17	TRBD2	few	TRBJ2-1	TRBV20-1	TGCAGTGCTCCCGGGACTAGCGGCTCAGACTCCTACAATGAGCAGTTCTTC	CSAPGTSGSDSYNEQFF
15	TRBD1	few	TRBJ2-1	TRBV11-2	TGTGCCAGCAGCTCTTGGGGACAGGGTGCCAATGAGCAGTTCTTC	CASSSWGQGANEQFF
14	TRBD2	few	TRBJ2-7	TRBV20-1	TGCAGTGCTAGTCTACTAGCGGGAGTTTCCGAGCAGTACTTC	CSASLLAGVSEQYF